This entry features one T cell receptor (beta chain) sequence. Its specificity is not known. The data were obtained in a study of regulatory dendritic cells for organ transplantation. Overall study context: Regulatory dendritic cells were monocyte-derived, receiving vitamin D3 on days 0 and 4 and IL-10 on day 4.

Overall study findings and caveats: Memory T cells were less diverse than naive, with memory CD8+ most oligoclonal. The authors noted considerable between-person heterogeneity in alloreactive memory CD8+ cells.

The assay was immunoSEQ multiplex PCR, and TCRdb's table has in-frame clones only and misses some. The repertoire includes fewer than 5,000 clones, 70% to 75% of them detected once, and about 22% sits in the top ten. Allogeneic regulatory or mature dendritic cells were co-cultured for 5 days with CFSE-labeled sorted T cells at 1:10. This receptor was identified in a human donor in good health. What was sequenced was memory CD8+ T cells from blood cultured with dendritic cells. Subset meaning: CD45RO+ memory T cells.

The CDR3 sequence: CASSTTRDRFKPGNTIYF. The CDR3 DNA reads TGTGCCAGCAGTACCACCCGGGACAGATTTAAACCTGGAAACACCATATATTTT. This chain connects TRBV28 to TRBJ1-3, with 7 bases matching TRBD1. Germline V gene data show CDR1 as MDHEN and CDR2 as SYDVKM. This CDR3 region has 18 residues. V shed 5 bases and J 2 bases; nucleotides not matched to a gene: 15. Full variable domain (missing parts from reference TRBV28 and TRBJ1-3): DVKVTQSSRYLVKRTGEKVFLECVQDMDHENMFWYRQDPGLGLRLIYFSYDVKMKEKGDIPEGYSVSREKKERFSLILESASTNQTSMYLCASSTTRDRFKPGNTIYFGEGSWLTVV.